This TCR beta chain was recovered during a study of blood T cells in healthy people across ages. A J-beta primer mix and a sample-barcoded 5' primer were used in a second PCR of roughly 6 to 11 cycles. TCRdb analysed the 5' RACE reads with MiXCR anew, one entry per CDR3 protein. The table has more than 1.4 million distinct CDR3 sequences, 42% seen once. Study-level findings and limits: Per-million-T-cell TCR beta diversity fell roughly linearly with age.

The donors, all healthy, were Caucasians living in Russia, aged roughly 6 to 100. A few counts support this clonotype. Antigen: not known. This CDR3 comprises 13 residues. V lost 7 bases, J lost 2 bases, and 10 bases lay in between. The germline CDR1 and CDR2 sequences are MNHNS and SASEGT. Sequencing was performed on blood. The source is a woman between 18 and 29 years old in good health. The rearrangement uses TRBV6-1 and TRBJ2-3; D may be TRBD2 (5 bases). In DNA form, the CDR3 reads TGTGCCAGCAAGGAGCGGTTCACAGATACGCAGTATTTT. This sequence encodes CASKERFTDTQYF.